The present TCR beta chain was sequenced within a study of blood T cell repertoires in COVID-19. Background on the study: From T cells, B-cell-depleted T cells, or PBMCs came the material, which was cDNA or gDNA.

This clone was seen more than once but under ten times. Only in-frame clones appear in the TCRdb table, and some are missing; sequencing was by immunoSEQ multiplex PCR. The data hold about 210,000 clones, with approximately 84% observed a single time. Germline V gene sequence: CDR1 SNHLY, CDR2 FYNNEI. J lost 8 bases, V lost 8 bases, and 5 bases had no gene match. The CDR3 is 13 amino acids. V and J are TRBV2 and TRBJ2-1; 11 positions agree with TRBD1. The sequenced material came from peripheral blood. The receptor comes from a woman aged 50 to 60 with active or convalescent COVID-19. The CDR3 nucleotides read TGTGCCAGCGGGGGACAGGGGGGCTATGAGCAGTTCTTC. The encoded protein is CASGGQGGYEQFF. The complete variable domain, with remaining parts taken from reference TRBV2 and TRBJ2-1, reads EPEVTQTPSHQVTQMGQEVILRCVPISNHLYFYWYRQILGQKVEFLVSFYNNEISEKSEIFDDQFSVERPDGSNFTLKIRSTKLEDSAMYFCASGGQGGYEQFFGPGTRLTVL.